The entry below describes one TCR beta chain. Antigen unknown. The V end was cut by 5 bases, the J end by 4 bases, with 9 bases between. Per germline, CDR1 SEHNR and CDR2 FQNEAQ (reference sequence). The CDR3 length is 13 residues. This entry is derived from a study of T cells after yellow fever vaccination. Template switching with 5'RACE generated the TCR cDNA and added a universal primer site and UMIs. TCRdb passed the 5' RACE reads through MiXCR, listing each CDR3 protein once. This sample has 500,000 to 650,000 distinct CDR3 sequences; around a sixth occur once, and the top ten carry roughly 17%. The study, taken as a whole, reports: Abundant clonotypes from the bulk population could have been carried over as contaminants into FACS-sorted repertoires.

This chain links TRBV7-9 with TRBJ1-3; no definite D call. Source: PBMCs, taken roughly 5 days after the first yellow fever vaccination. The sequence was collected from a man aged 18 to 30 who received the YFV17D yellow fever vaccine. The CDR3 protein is CASSPTGGNTIYF. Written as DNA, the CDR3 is TGTGCCAGCAGCCCCACCGGCGGAAACACCATATATTTT.